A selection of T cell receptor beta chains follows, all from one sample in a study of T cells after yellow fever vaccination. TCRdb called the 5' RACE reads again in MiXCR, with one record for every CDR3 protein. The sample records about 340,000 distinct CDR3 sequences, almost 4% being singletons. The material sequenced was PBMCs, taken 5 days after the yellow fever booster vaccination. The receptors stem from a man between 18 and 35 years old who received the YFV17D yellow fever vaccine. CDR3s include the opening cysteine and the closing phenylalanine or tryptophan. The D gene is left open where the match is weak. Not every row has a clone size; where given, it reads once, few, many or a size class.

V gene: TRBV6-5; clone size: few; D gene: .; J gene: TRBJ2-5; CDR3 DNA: TGTGCCAGCAGGGGGACTGTAGAGACCCAGTACTTC; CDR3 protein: CASRGTVETQYF
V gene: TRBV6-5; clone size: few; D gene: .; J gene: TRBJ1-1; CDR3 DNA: TGTGCCAGCAGCCCTTGGTCGGAGCGGAACACTGAAGCTTTCTTT; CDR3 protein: CASSPWSERNTEAFF
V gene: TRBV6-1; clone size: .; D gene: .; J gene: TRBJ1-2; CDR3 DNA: TGTGCCAGCAGTAAAGGGACGGACTATGGCTACACCTTC; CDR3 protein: CASSKGTDYGYTF
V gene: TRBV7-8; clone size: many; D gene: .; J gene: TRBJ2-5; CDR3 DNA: TGTGCCAGCAGCTTCATCCCGGGGGCGAAGGCGGAGACCCAGTACTTC; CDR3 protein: CASSFIPGAKAETQYF
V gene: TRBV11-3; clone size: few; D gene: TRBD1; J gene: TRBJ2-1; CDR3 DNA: TGTGCCAGCAGCCTGAGACAGGGGACCAGCAATGAGCAGTTCTTC; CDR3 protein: CASSLRQGTSNEQFF
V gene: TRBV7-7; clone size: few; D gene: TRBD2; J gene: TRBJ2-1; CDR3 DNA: TGTGCCAGCAGCCGGACTAGCTCGAATGAGCAGTTCTTC; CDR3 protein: CASSRTSSNEQFF
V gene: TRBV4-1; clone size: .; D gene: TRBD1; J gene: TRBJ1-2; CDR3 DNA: TGCGCCAGCAGCCAAAGAGGGGACAGTACTTCGATACCCTCCTTC; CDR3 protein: CASSQRGDSTSIPSF
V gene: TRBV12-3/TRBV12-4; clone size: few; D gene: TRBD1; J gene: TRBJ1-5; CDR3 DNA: TGTGCCAGCAGTGATAGACAGGGGTTCAATCAGCCCCAGCATTTT; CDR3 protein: CASSDRQGFNQPQHF
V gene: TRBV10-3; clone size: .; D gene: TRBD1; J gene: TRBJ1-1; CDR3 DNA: TGTGCCATCACCTTGACAGGGGCGATTACTGAAGCTTTCTTT; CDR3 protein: CAITLTGAITEAFF
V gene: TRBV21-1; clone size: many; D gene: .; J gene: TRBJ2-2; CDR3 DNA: .; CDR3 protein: CASSKDQAWGQGAKDTGELFF
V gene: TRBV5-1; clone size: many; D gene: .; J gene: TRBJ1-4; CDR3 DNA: TGCGCCAGCAGCTGGCCAGGTGGGGCCGATAGTACAACTAATGAAAAACTGTTTTTT; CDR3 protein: CASSWPGGADSTTNEKLFF
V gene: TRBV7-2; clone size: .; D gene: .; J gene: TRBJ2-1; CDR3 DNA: TGTGCCAGCAGCTTACAGGGCGGGGACGGATCCTACAATGAGCAGTTCTTC; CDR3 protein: CASSLQGGDGSYNEQFF
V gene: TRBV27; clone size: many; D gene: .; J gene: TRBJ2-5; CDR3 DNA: TGTGCCAGCCAGGGATTTGGTGCCCAGTACTTC; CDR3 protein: CASQGFGAQYF
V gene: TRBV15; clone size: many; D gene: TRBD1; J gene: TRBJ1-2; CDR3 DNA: TGTGCCACCAGCGGGGACAGGGGTACCTATGGCTACACCTTC; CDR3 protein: CATSGDRGTYGYTF
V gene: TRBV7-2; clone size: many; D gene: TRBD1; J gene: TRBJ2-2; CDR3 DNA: TGTGCCAGCAGCTCAGCACAGGGGGTCACCGGGGAGCTGTTTTTT; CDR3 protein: CASSSAQGVTGELFF
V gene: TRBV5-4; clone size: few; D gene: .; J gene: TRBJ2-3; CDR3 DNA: TGTGCCAGCAGCTACCTAGCCTCAGATACGCAGTATTTT; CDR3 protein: CASSYLASDTQYF
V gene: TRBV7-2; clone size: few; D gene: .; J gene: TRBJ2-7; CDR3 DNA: TGTGCCAGCAGCTTAGAGGGGGGAACTACCGCGCAGTACTTC; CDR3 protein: CASSLEGGTTAQYF
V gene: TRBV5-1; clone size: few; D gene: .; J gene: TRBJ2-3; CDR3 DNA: TGCGCCAGCCGCTCCCGAGGGGCTAGCACAGATACGCAGTATTTT; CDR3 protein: CASRSRGASTDTQYF
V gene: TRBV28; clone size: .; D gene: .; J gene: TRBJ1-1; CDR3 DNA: TGTGCCAGCACCCCAGGGAGTGACGTGAACACTGAAGCTTTCTTT; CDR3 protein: CASTPGSDVNTEAFF
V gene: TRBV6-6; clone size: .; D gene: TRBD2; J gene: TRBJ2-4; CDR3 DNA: TGTGCCAGCAGTTACTCGGGGCTAGCGGGGGGGCTGGACATTCAGTACTTC; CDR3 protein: CASSYSGLAGGLDIQYF
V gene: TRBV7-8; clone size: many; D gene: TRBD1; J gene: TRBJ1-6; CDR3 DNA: TGTGCCAGCAGCCTACGGACAGGGCGCCAGTCACCCCTCCACTTT; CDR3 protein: CASSLRTGRQSPLHF
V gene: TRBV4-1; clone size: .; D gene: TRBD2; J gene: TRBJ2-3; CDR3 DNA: TGCGCCAGCAGCCCAAGTGCCTCCGCGGGGGGCACAGATACGCAGTATTTT; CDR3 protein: CASSPSASAGGTDTQYF
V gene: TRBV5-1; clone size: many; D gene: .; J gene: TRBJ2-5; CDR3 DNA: TGCGCCAGCAGCTTGGTAGGAGCCCAAGAGACCCAGTACTTC; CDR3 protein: CASSLVGAQETQYF
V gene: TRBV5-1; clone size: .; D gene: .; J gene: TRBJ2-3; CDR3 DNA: TGCGCCAGCAGCACCCAGACAGCCTCCACAGATACGCAGTATTTT; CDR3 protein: CASSTQTASTDTQYF
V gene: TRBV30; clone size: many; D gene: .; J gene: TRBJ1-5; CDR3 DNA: TGTGCCTGGAGTACAGATACAGGGCTCAATCAGCCCCAGCATTTT; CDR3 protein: CAWSTDTGLNQPQHF
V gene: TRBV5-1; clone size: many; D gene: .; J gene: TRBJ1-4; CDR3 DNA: TGCGCCAGCAGCTTGTTACCAAATGAAAAACTGTTTTTT; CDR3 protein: CASSLLPNEKLFF
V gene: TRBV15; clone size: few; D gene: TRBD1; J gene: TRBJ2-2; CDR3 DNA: TGTGCCACCAGCGCGCGGGCGACTGGACAGGGAGGCGGGGAGCTGTTTTTT; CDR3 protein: CATSARATGQGGGELFF
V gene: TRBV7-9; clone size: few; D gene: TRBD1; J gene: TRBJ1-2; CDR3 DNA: TGTGCCAGCAGCTTTTCGGACAGGCGCCCTTACTATGGCTACACCTTC; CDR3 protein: CASSFSDRRPYYGYTF
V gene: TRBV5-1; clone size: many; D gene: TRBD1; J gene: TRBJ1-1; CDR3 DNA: TGCGCCAGCAGCCTAACTATGAGACAGGGATCCACTGAAGCTTTCTTT; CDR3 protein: CASSLTMRQGSTEAFF
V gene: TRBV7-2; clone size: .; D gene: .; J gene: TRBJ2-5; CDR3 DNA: TGTGCCAGCAGTTTGCGCTGGCAAGAGACCCAGTACTTC; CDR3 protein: CASSLRWQETQYF
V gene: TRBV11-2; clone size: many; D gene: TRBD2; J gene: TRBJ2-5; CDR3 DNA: TGTGCCAGCAGCCCGGGGGGTAGCGGGGTGCAAGAGACCCAGTACTTC; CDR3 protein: CASSPGGSGVQETQYF